The 23 T cell receptor beta chains below come from one sample, sequenced in a study of T cell repertoires in cytomegalovirus infection. A single record per CDR3 protein comes from TCRdb applying MiXCR to the reads. The table has roughly 990,000 distinct CDR3 sequences, under 40% seen once. These receptors' targets are unknown. The material sequenced was cultured CD8+ T cells from PBMCs, taken from culture after CMV antigen stimulation. These TCRs come from a human donor in good health (CMV status not recorded). Some clones in this sample may be carry-over from other donors' samples.

This clonotype showed up many times. CDR3 DNA: TGTGCCAGCAGCTTATACAGGAGCTCCTACAATGAGCAGTTCTTC. It codes for CASSLYRSSYNEQFF. This sequence joins TRBV6-2 or TRBV6-3 and TRBJ2-1, with D maybe TRBD1 (5 bases). The CDR3 spans 15 residues. V was shortened by 6 bases and J by 0 bases, with 12 bases between the two germline ends. In germline, CDR1 is MNHEY, CDR2 SVGEGT.

The V and J genes are TRBV6-1 and TRBJ2-3; D ambiguous. CDR3 length: 15 amino acids. Germline V CDR1 and CDR2: MNHNS, SASEGT. Trimming took 2 bases from V and 3 from J, leaving 12 bases between them. DNA of the CDR3: TGTGCCAGCAGTGAATATTCATCCGGGACAGATACGCAGTATTTT. Its protein is CASSEYSSGTDTQYF.

The genes are TRBV7-8 and TRBJ1-2; D perhaps matches TRBD1 (5 bases). The CDR3 consists of 18 residues. Germline V gene data show CDR1 as SGHVS and CDR2 as FQNEAQ. The V end was cut by 5 bases, the J end by 0 bases, with 22 bases between. CDR3 sequence reads: CASSPLNRQSLTNYGYTF. Here the CDR3 DNA reads TGTGCCAGCAGCCCGTTAAACAGGCAAAGCCTTACTAACTATGGCTACACCTTC.

This clonotype was observed a few times. The chain links TRBV28 to TRBJ2-1; D assignment may be TRBD1 or TRBD2 (5 bases each). From germline, CDR1 is MDHEN and CDR2 SYDVKM. This CDR3 spans 15 amino acids. V gave up 1 base and J gave up 7 bases, with 14 bases separating them. This chain's CDR3 is CASSLLGVEGNEQFF. CDR3 in DNA: TGTGCCAGCAGTTTATTGGGGGTCGAGGGGAATGAGCAGTTCTTC.

As regards this clonotype: Compared with germline, one end of the junction differs, possibly owing to a read error. J is TRBJ1-5 and V is TRBV13; no firm D call. This CDR3 comprises 13 residues. Looked up from germline, CDR1 is PRHDT and CDR2 is FYEKMQ (reference sequence). The CDR3 region has the DNA TGTGCCAACAGCTTCCAGGGCAATCAGCCCCAGCATTTT. Protein: CANSFQGNQPQHF.

This clonotype has more than one count but fewer than ten. This chain connects TRBV6-5 to TRBJ1-1, with D possibly matching TRBD1 (6 bases). The CDR3 totals 16 residues. V lost 0 bases to trimming and J lost 2 bases, with 13 bases between them. The V gene's germline CDR1 is MNHEY and CDR2 SVGAGI. CDR3 bases: TGTGCCAGCAGTTACTCTCGACAGGTCTCCAACACTGAAGCTTTCTTT. Translation: CASSYSRQVSNTEAFF.

In its sample, this clonotype was seen a few times. The chain has TRBV24-1 and TRBJ1-1; D remains ambiguous. Germline values: CDR1 KGHDR, CDR2 SFDVKD. The CDR3 covers 15 residues. V was shortened by 2 bases and J by 1 base, with 10 bases between the two germline ends. CDR3 nucleotide sequence: TGTGCCACCAGTGATTCAAGGGCACCGAACACTGAAGCTTTCTTT. Protein: CATSDSRAPNTEAFF.

The chain joins TRBV6-5 to TRBJ2-7, with TRBD2 identical over 9 bases. CDR3 size: 14 residues. Germline CDR1 MNHEY, CDR2 SVGAGI. V lost 2 bases and J lost 7; bases outside the gene matches: 6. CDR3 DNA: TGTGCCAGCAGTTACCGAGGACTAGCGAGGGAGCAGTACTTC. It codes for CASSYRGLAREQYF.

The chain uses TRBV2 and TRBJ2-5, with D possibly matching TRBD2 (5 bases). The CDR3 is made up of 11 amino acids. The ends were cut back, 8 bases at V and 12 bases at J, with 16 bases in the middle. Germline V gives CDR1 SNHLY, CDR2 FYNNEI. CDR3 DNA: TGTGCCAGCCTTAGCGAGCCTCGCAAGTACTTC. Its translation is CASLSEPRKYF.

This clonotype turned up a few times. V and J are TRBV6-2 or TRBV6-3 and TRBJ2-1; TRBD1 matches 8 bases. CDR1 and CDR2 from the germline V gene are MNHEY and SVGEGT. The junction had 6 bases not matched to a gene; V was cut back by 2 bases and J by 3 bases. The CDR3 sequence is 16 residues long. CDR3 bases: TGTGCCAGCAGTTACGGAACGACAGGGGACTACAATGAGCAGTTCTTC. This codes for CASSYGTTGDYNEQFF.

The genes are TRBV19 and TRBJ1-4, with a possible D match to TRBD1 (5 bases). Germline V gene lookup returns CDR1 LNHDA and CDR2 SQIVND (reference sequence). The germline V and J ends were trimmed by 9 bases and 2 bases, with 16 bases remaining between them. The length of the CDR3 is 15 residues. Here the CDR3 reads CASGIPYRTNEKLFF. Written as DNA, the CDR3 is TGTGCCAGCGGGATACCTTACAGGACTAATGAAAAACTGTTTTTT.

This clonotype has just a few counts. This chain joins TRBV19 and TRBJ1-2; D ambiguous. V was clipped by 3 bases and J by 4 bases, with 15 bases between them. The CDR3 totals 15 residues. Germline V CDR1 and CDR2: LNHDA, SQIVND (reference sequence). CDR3 coding DNA: TGTGCCAGTAGTATGTTGGCCAGTTCGCTCTATGGCTACACCTTC. Translated, it gives CASSMLASSLYGYTF.

Notes on this clonotype: Relative to the germline gene, one junction end is altered; a read error may explain this. The J gene is TRBJ1-2, the V gene TRBV7-9; D call uncertain. The CDR3 is 14 residues long. The germline V gene has CDR1 SEHNR and CDR2 FQNEAQ (reference sequence). The CDR3 protein is CASSPGIDTRLSAF. The DNA for the CDR3 is TGTGCCAGCAGCCCTGGGATTGACACCCGTCTATCCGCCTTC.

This clonotype was seen only a few times. The chain combines TRBV6-7 with TRBJ1-5; 9 positions agree with TRBD1. TRBV6-7 is designated an ORF whose function remains uncertain. The CDR3 covers 12 residues. With V trimmed by 4 bases and J by 14 bases, 6 bases remained unmatched. CDR3 sequence (DNA): TGTGCCAGCAGTTCCGGACAGGGGATTAAGCATTTT. Translated: CASSSGQGIKHF.

Note on this clonotype: Germline and junction disagree at one end, which may indicate a read error. The chain uses TRBV7-6 and TRBJ2-3, with D unclear. The germline V gene has CDR1 SGHVS and CDR2 FNYEAQ. The CDR3 runs to 18 residues. CDR3 sequence (DNA): TGTGTCAGCAGCTTAGGTTCACCGTACCTGACAAACACAGATACGCAGTATTTT. It specifies CVSSLGSPYLTNTDTQYF.

This chain joins TRBV27 and TRBJ1-2; a possible D gene is TRBD1 (5 bases). CDR3 length equals 16 residues. Trimming shortened V by 6 bases and J by 2 bases, and 19 bases separated the two germline ends. CDR1 and CDR2 from the germline V gene are MNHEY and SMNVEV (reference sequence). The CDR3 sequence is CASRPALSGGNYGYTF. In DNA form, the CDR3 reads TGTGCCAGCAGACCAGCCCTTTCTGGGGGGAACTATGGCTACACCTTC.

This clonotype was recorded at least ten times. The gene calls are TRBV12-3 or TRBV12-4 and TRBJ2-2; 7 bases map to TRBD1. J gave up 0 bases and V 6 bases, and 10 bases lay outside the gene matches. The CDR3 extends over 17 amino acids. This chain's CDR3 is CASSSRQGLANTGELFF. The CDR3 nucleotides read TGTGCCAGCAGCTCCCGACAGGGCCTCGCGAACACCGGGGAGCTGTTTTTT.

With respect to this clonotype: With a much larger clone just one base away, this may be a read error. The chain employs TRBV27 and TRBJ2-1, with no clear D. CDR3 length: 14 residues. Germline CDR1 and CDR2: MNHEY and SMNVEV (reference sequence). CDR3 DNA: TGTTCCAGCAGTTTACGAGGTCTGTACAATGAGCAGTTCTTC. This translates into CSSSLRGLYNEQFF.

This clonotype has only a few counts. The chain couples TRBV27 to TRBJ1-3; D is ambiguous. This CDR3 comprises 13 residues. Germline CDR1 is MNHEY and CDR2 is SMNVEV (reference sequence). Trimming stripped 2 bases from V and 0 bases from J, with 2 bases between. In nucleotides, the CDR3 is TGTGCCAGCAGTTTACTCTCTGGAAACACCATATATTTT. Translated, it gives CASSLLSGNTIYF.

V and J are TRBV27 and TRBJ2-5, with 10 bases fitting TRBD2. The CDR3 sequence is 14 residues long. Germline lookup yields CDR1 MNHEY and CDR2 SMNVEV (reference sequence). Trimming at V came to 7 bases and at J to 5 bases, leaving 7 bases not matched to a gene. The CDR3 sequence is CASTSGGPLETQYF. The CDR3 nucleotides are TGTGCCAGCACTAGCGGGGGACCTCTGGAGACCCAGTACTTC.

The V and J genes are TRBV6-2 or TRBV6-3 and TRBJ2-7; tentatively, D is TRBD2 (6 bases). CDR3 length: 13 amino acids. Germline CDR1 MNHEY, CDR2 SVGEGT. Trimming removed 0 bases at V and 6 bases at J, with 9 bases between. This chain's CDR3 is CASSYSPGGEQYV. DNA for the CDR3: TGTGCCAGCAGTTACTCGCCCGGGGGCGAGCAGTACGTC.

On this clonotype itself: The conserved closing phenylalanine or tryptophan is absent in this CDR3, likely reflecting a read error. The rearrangement joins TRBV4-2 to TRBJ2-1; D gene uncertain. V shed 0 bases and J shed 6 bases, with 9 bases lying between them. This CDR3 is 14 amino acids long. Germline-derived CDR1 and CDR2 are LGHNA and YNFKEQ. The CDR3 region is CASSQESRANEQFS. Here the CDR3 DNA reads TGTGCCAGCAGCCAAGAGAGCCGAGCCAATGAGCAGTTCTCC.

At least ten counts were recorded for this clonotype. J is TRBJ1-3 and V is TRBV20-1; a possible D gene is TRBD1 (5 bases). V lost 5 bases to trimming and J lost 0 bases, with 14 bases between them. The CDR3 has 15 amino acids. Germline values: CDR1 DFQATT, CDR2 SNEGSKA (reference sequence). The CDR3 here is CSADGGVGSGNTIYF. The CDR3 bases are TGCAGTGCTGATGGGGGGGTAGGCTCTGGAAACACCATATATTTT.